This T cell receptor (beta chain) emerged from a study of shared clonotypes between healthy human individuals. General study results and limits: A limitation of the genetic and exposure-history diversity represented arose from few donors. Clonotype sharing among donors was thought likely to change with sequencing depth.

Libraries were prepared by immunoSEQ multiplex PCR; TCRdb keeps only in-frame clonotypes and omits some of them. The table shows 1.5 million to 1.9 million clones, with around 98% occurring only once. Notes on this clone: As yet, its antigen is unknown.

V dropped 3 bases and J dropped 7; count of bases not matched to a gene: 9. This CDR3 has 15 amino acids. Germline values: CDR1 LNHDA, CDR2 SQIVND (reference sequence). The chain uses TRBV19 and TRBJ2-5; 9 positions agree with TRBD2. The sample was naive CD4+ T cells sorted from blood. As for subset: CD45RA+ positively selected. The TCR was taken from a man aged 25 to 40 in good health. The CDR3 nucleotides read TGTGCCAGTAGTATTGGGGTAGCGGGAGAGGCGACCCAGTACTTC. This codes for CASSIGVAGEATQYF.